The 19 T cell receptor beta chains in this list originate from one sample, sequenced in a study of T cell repertoires in cytomegalovirus infection. A single record per CDR3 protein comes from TCRdb applying MiXCR to the reads. Here the sample spans around 300,000 distinct CDR3 sequences, more than 9% being singletons. The sample comprised PBMCs. The receptors were sampled from a human donor in good health (CMV status not recorded). Some clones in this sample may be carry-over from other donors' samples.

This clonotype was detected many times. The chain links TRBV7-2 to TRBJ1-4; D may be TRBD1 (6 bases). The CDR3 covers 15 residues. Trimming shortened V by 7 bases and J by 1 base, and 13 bases separated the two germline ends. The germline V gene has CDR1 SGHTA and CDR2 FQGNSA. The CDR3 bases are TGTGCCAGCAAGCTAACAGGGTTAACTAATGAAAAACTGTTTTTT. Its translation is CASKLTGLTNEKLFF.

V and J are TRBV7-6 and TRBJ2-3, with D perhaps assigned TRBD1 or TRBD2 (7 bases each). V lost 0 bases to trimming and J lost 5 bases, with 12 bases between them. Germline loops: CDR1 SGHVS, CDR2 FNYEAQ. The CDR3 has 15 amino acids. The CDR3 here is CASSLAGGGGDTQYF. DNA of the CDR3: TGTGCCAGCAGCTTAGCGGGAGGGGGCGGAGATACGCAGTATTTT. The full variable domain, its missing parts supplied by reference TRBV7-6 and TRBJ2-3, is GAGVSQSPRYKVTKRGQDVALRCDPISGHVSLYWYRQALGQGPEFLTYFNYEAQQDKSGLPNDRFSAERPEGSISTLTIQRTEQRDSAMYRCASSLAGGGGDTQYFGPGTRLTVL.

This clonotype was counted only a few times. A far larger clone is one base from this, pointing to a likely read error. The gene calls are TRBV7-9 and TRBJ1-5; D remains unclear. Germline-derived CDR1 and CDR2 are SEHNR and FQNEAQ (reference sequence). This CDR3 contains 12 residues. The CDR3 nucleotides read TGTGCCAGCAGCTTAGGGAATCAGGCCCAGCATTTT. Protein: CASSLGNQAQHF.

V usage is TRBV7-9 and J usage is TRBJ1-2; 7 nucleotides match TRBD1. The CDR3 is 14 amino acids. V dropped 5 bases and J dropped 5; count of bases not matched to a gene: 8. Germline V gene sequence: CDR1 SEHNR, CDR2 FQNEAQ (reference sequence). The CDR3 sequence: CASSLQGTSYGYTF. The CDR3 nucleotides read TGTGCCAGCAGCCTACAGGGGACTTCTTATGGCTACACCTTC.

The chain joins TRBV28 to TRBJ2-3, with D possibly being TRBD2 (5 bases). The CDR3 contains 16 residues. V lost 7 bases and J 0 bases, leaving 17 bases between the germline ends. Germline V gene sequence: CDR1 MDHEN, CDR2 SYDVKM. DNA for the CDR3: TGTGCCAGCACCCCCCCCCCCGGGGTAAGCACAGATACGCAGTATTTT. It yields the protein CASTPPPGVSTDTQYF. Full variable domain (outside the CDR3, taken from reference TRBV28 and TRBJ2-3): DVKVTQSSRYLVKRTGEKVFLECVQDMDHENMFWYRQDPGLGLRLIYFSYDVKMKEKGDIPEGYSVSREKKERFSLILESASTNQTSMYLCASTPPPGVSTDTQYFGPGTRLTVL.

This clonotype was seen a few times. The genes are TRBV5-6 and TRBJ1-6; D is unresolved. The length of the CDR3 is 14 residues. V shed 6 bases and J shed 7 bases, with 14 bases lying between them. Per germline, CDR1 SGHDT and CDR2 YYEEEE. CDR3 in DNA: TGTGCCAGCAATAGGATACAGTCAAATTCACCCCTCCACTTT. Translation gives CASNRIQSNSPLHF.

There are a few counts of this clonotype. The genes are TRBV7-3 and TRBJ2-7; possible D gene TRBD1, 7 bases. Trimming took 4 bases from V and 2 from J, leaving 18 bases between them. Per the germline V gene, CDR1 is SGHTA and CDR2 is FQGTGA. CDR3 length: 16 amino acids. The DNA for the CDR3 is TGTGCCAGCAGCTCCTGGACAGGCGGGATCCCCTACGAGCAGTACTTC. Protein: CASSSWTGGIPYEQYF.

This clonotype has only one observation. The chain is built from TRBV11-1 and TRBJ2-4; maybe TRBD2 (6 bases). The CDR3 is 16 residues long. Germline CDR1 is SGHAT and CDR2 is FQDESV (reference sequence). Trimming stripped 5 bases from V and 1 base from J, with 15 bases between. CDR3 in amino acids: CASSRGGARAKNIQYF. In DNA, the CDR3 is TGTGCCAGCAGCCGGGGCGGGGCCCGGGCCAAAAACATTCAGTACTTC.

The rearrangement uses TRBV5-1 and TRBJ2-7; 8 bases map to TRBD1. V lost 0 bases to trimming and J lost 6 bases; unmatched junction nucleotides: 8. This CDR3 has 15 residues. Germline CDR1 and CDR2: SGHRS and YFSETQ. CDR3 bases: TGCGCCAGCAGCTTGGACTCGACAGGGGCGGGCGAGCAGTACTTC. This translates into CASSLDSTGAGEQYF.

This clonotype occurred many times. This chain joins TRBV7-2 and TRBJ1-3; D might be TRBD1 (5 bases). The CDR3 loop spans 19 amino acids. Per the germline V gene, CDR1 is SGHTA and CDR2 is FQGNSA. Between the trimmed V and J ends, which lost 2 bases and 2 bases, there was a span of 22 bases. In DNA form, the CDR3 reads TGTGCCAGCAGCTTACGTCGGCTTTGGCGTGAGGGGCCTGGAAACACCATATATTTT. Protein product: CASSLRRLWREGPGNTIYF.

This clonotype was counted at least ten times. In DNA, the CDR3 is TGTGCCAGCAGCTCACGGGCGGGGGCGGTAATAGACATTCAGTACTTC. Amino acid sequence: CASSSRAGAVIDIQYF. V and J are TRBV12-3 or TRBV12-4 and TRBJ2-4; tentatively, D is TRBD2 (7 bases). CDR3 length: 16 residues. Trimming removed 6 bases at V and 8 bases at J, with 23 bases between.

Ten or more counts support this clonotype. CDR3 residues: CASSRGNTEAFF. The CDR3 DNA reads TGTGCCAGCAGCCGAGGGAACACTGAAGCTTTCTTT. V and J are TRBV7-8 and TRBJ1-1; D gene unclear. V was clipped by 5 bases and J by 1 base, with 5 bases between them. CDR1 and CDR2 from the germline V gene are SGHVS and FQNEAQ. The CDR3 totals 12 residues.

This rearrangement joins TRBV19 to TRBJ1-5; D is uncertain. The CDR3 sequence is 13 residues long. Germline CDR1 is LNHDA and CDR2 is SQIVND (reference sequence). V was pared by 0 bases and J by 7 bases, with 7 bases between. In nucleotides, the CDR3 is TGTGCCAGTAGTATAGAGGGTTTGCAGCCCCAGCATTTT. Its translation is CASSIEGLQPQHF.

The chain couples TRBV2 to TRBJ1-2; possibly TRBD1 for D (5 bases). The CDR3 runs 13 residues. Deletions cut 7 bases from V and 5 bases from J, with 14 bases between. The germline V gene encodes CDR1 SNHLY and CDR2 FYNNEI. The CDR3 here is CASTPFGGYGYTF. DNA of the CDR3: TGTGCCAGCACCCCTTTTGGGGGTTATGGCTACACCTTC.

This clonotype was detected many times. The chain employs TRBV7-2 and TRBJ2-3, with D possibly TRBD2 on 6 matching bases. Trimming removed 8 bases at V and 4 bases at J, with 13 bases between. CDR3 size: 13 residues. Looked up from germline, CDR1 is SGHTA and CDR2 is FQGNSA. This CDR3 reads CASSQGGADTQYF. Written as DNA, the CDR3 is TGTGCCAGCTCGCAGGGCGGGGCAGATACGCAGTATTTT.

The rearrangement links TRBV19 to TRBJ1-5; D is unclear. CDR1 and CDR2 from the germline V gene are LNHDA and SQIVND (reference sequence). CDR3 length: 16 amino acids. Trimming pared 2 bases from V and 7 bases from J, leaving 18 bases between. CDR3 region: CASSIPSPRGGQPQHF. The CDR3 bases are TGTGCCAGTAGTATACCCTCCCCGCGGGGAGGGCAGCCCCAGCATTTT.

In its sample, this clonotype was seen many times. The V call is TRBV7-2, the J call TRBJ2-1, with TRBD2 matching 9 bases. V dropped 5 bases and J dropped 8; count of bases not matched to a gene: 13. The CDR3 has 16 amino acids. Per the germline V gene, CDR1 is SGHTA and CDR2 is FQGNSA. The CDR3 DNA reads as TGTGCCAGCAGCCCAGGTCGGCTAGCGGGAAGCGATGAGCAGTTCTTC. This encodes CASSPGRLAGSDEQFF.

This clonotype came up many times. This sequence joins TRBV7-6 and TRBJ2-7; 7 nucleotides align to TRBD1. Germline V gene data show CDR1 as SGHVS and CDR2 as FNYEAQ. V dropped 4 bases and J dropped 3; count of bases not matched to a gene: 9. The CDR3 covers 15 residues. This CDR3 is CASSSGRGPNYEQYF. Here the CDR3 DNA reads TGTGCCAGCAGCTCCGGTAGGGGGCCTAACTACGAGCAGTACTTC. Using reference TRBV7-6 and TRBJ2-7 for the parts outside the CDR3, the full variable domain is GAGVSQSPRYKVTKRGQDVALRCDPISGHVSLYWYRQALGQGPEFLTYFNYEAQQDKSGLPNDRFSAERPEGSISTLTIQRTEQRDSAMYRCASSSGRGPNYEQYFGPGTRLTVT.

The sample holds many counts of this clonotype. The DNA for the CDR3 is TGTGCCAGCAGCCCCGAGAGCGGAGTAGCCAAAAACATTCAGTACTTC. It specifies CASSPESGVAKNIQYF. The gene calls are TRBV7-2 and TRBJ2-4, with D possibly being TRBD2 (5 bases). Trimming removed 5 bases from V and 0 bases from J, with 14 bases in between. This CDR3 region has 16 residues. In germline, CDR1 is SGHTA, CDR2 FQGNSA.